This T cell receptor (beta chain) was recorded in a study of T cell changes during pregnancy in multiple sclerosis. The V gene's germline CDR1 is GTSNPN and CDR2 SVGIG (reference sequence). Trimming at V came to 5 bases and at J to 6 bases, leaving 6 bases not matched to a gene. The CDR3 spans 13 residues. This clone showed up just a few times. Libraries were prepared by immunoSEQ multiplex PCR; TCRdb keeps only in-frame clonotypes and omits some of them. Altogether around 100,000 clones are present, 90% to 95% being singletons, with the ten largest covering around 3.5%. The V gene is TRBV30, the J gene TRBJ1-5; 8 nucleotides agree with TRBD1. This clonotype was sampled from a female donor with multiple sclerosis, enrolled in a pregnancy study. The sample in question was peripheral blood, obtained after pregnancy. DNA for the CDR3: TGTGCCTGGTCAGGGGGCGCCGGTCAGCCCCAGCATTTT. It yields the protein CAWSGGAGQPQHF.